This T cell receptor beta chain comes out of a study of long-term antiretroviral therapy in people with HIV. Survey-level immunoSEQ v3.0 assays were run. Data came from immunoSEQ multiplex PCR; TCRdb stores just in-frame clones and leaves some out. The sample has around 33,000 clones; 65% to 90% are singletons. On this clone: Its target is not known.

Study-level points and caveats: Patients on ART gained diversity, which nonetheless stayed below transplant donor controls.

Sequencing was performed on unsorted PBMCs, taken 0.3 years after starting antiretroviral therapy. The receptor's source is a man between 18 and 29 years old with HIV.

The CDR3 loop reads CASSQDPGGNQPQHF. In DNA, the CDR3 is TGCGCCAGCAGCCAAGATCCCGGGGGCAATCAGCCCCAGCATTTT. The chain carries TRBV4-3 and TRBJ1-5; D unresolved. Looked up from germline, CDR1 is LGHNA and CDR2 is YSLEER. The CDR3 has 15 residues. The germline V and J ends were trimmed by 0 bases and 2 bases, with 8 bases remaining between them.